These 15 T cell receptor beta chains share one sample of origin, sequenced in a study of T-cell memory formation after mild COVID-19. TCRdb re-called the 5' RACE reads with MiXCR, one entry per CDR3 protein. The sample holds 300,000 to 350,000 distinct CDR3 sequences, about an eighth seen once. Sequenced input: PBMCs or a T cell subset sorted from them (not recorded which). Receptors were obtained from a man between 18 and 29 years old who had mild COVID-19 (a few samples of this study predate the infection). Cell type and time point are not known.

The chain recombines TRBV20-1 with TRBJ1-5; no clear D. Germline V gene sequence: CDR1 DFQATT, CDR2 SNEGSKA (reference sequence). Between the trimmed V and J ends, which lost 0 bases and 2 bases, there was a span of 11 bases. The CDR3 covers 15 residues. This chain's CDR3 is CSARDPRVRNQPQHF. The CDR3, as DNA: TGCAGTGCTAGAGATCCCCGAGTTCGCAATCAGCCCCAGCATTTT.

This clonotype was observed a handful of times. This rearrangement joins TRBV5-1 to TRBJ2-1; D not resolved. V was cut by 0 bases and J by 4 bases, with 11 bases left in between. Germline CDR1 is SGHRS and CDR2 is YFSETQ. CDR3 length: 15 residues. In nucleotides, the CDR3 is TGCGCCAGCAGCTTGGGCACTACAGTTTACAATGAGCAGTTCTTC. Its protein is CASSLGTTVYNEQFF.

Ten or more counts support this clonotype. The chain couples TRBV3-1 to TRBJ1-2; TRBD1 is a possible D gene (6 bases). The ends were cut back, 0 bases at V and 0 bases at J, with 8 bases in the middle. CDR1 is LGHDT and CDR2 is YNNKEL in the germline V gene (reference sequence). The CDR3 sequence is 15 residues long. Here the CDR3 DNA reads TGTGCCAGCAGCCAAGAAAACAGGGCTAACTATGGCTACACCTTC. Protein sequence: CASSQENRANYGYTF.

This chain joins TRBV5-5 and TRBJ1-5; no clear D. Germline V gene data show CDR1 as SGHKS and CDR2 as YYEKEE (reference sequence). The CDR3 runs 14 residues. Trimming removed 2 bases from V and 0 bases from J, with 6 bases in between. DNA for the CDR3: TGTGCCAGCAGCTTTTTACCTAGCAATCAGCCCCAGCATTTT. Protein: CASSFLPSNQPQHF.

This clonotype was counted a few times. The CDR3 is CASRRIQPQHF. CDR3 DNA sequence: TGTGCCAGCAGAAGAATTCAGCCCCAGCATTTT. This chain joins TRBV6-6 and TRBJ1-5; D remains ambiguous. From germline, CDR1 is MNHNY and CDR2 SVGAGI (reference sequence). V lost 6 bases to trimming and J lost 6 bases, with 6 bases between them. This CDR3 is 11 amino acids long.

The CDR3 sequence: CASSMTGFEINEQFF. CDR3 coding DNA: TGCGCCAGCAGCATGACAGGGTTTGAAATTAATGAGCAGTTCTTC. The genes are TRBV5-1 and TRBJ2-1, with 7 bases lining up with TRBD1. CDR3 length: 15 residues. CDR1 is SGHRS, CDR2 YFSETQ, per germline. Unmatched junction bases numbered 11, after V lost 4 bases and J lost 7 bases. The whole variable domain, filled in from reference TRBV5-1 and TRBJ2-1, reads KAGVTQTPRYLIKTRGQQVTLSCSPISGHRSVSWYQQTPGQGLQFLFEYFSETQRNKGNFPGRFSGRQFSNSRSEMNVSTLELGDSALYLCASSMTGFEINEQFFGPGTRLTVL.

Only a few counts were recorded for this clonotype. This chain connects TRBV19 to TRBJ2-1; 10 nucleotides line up with TRBD2. The germline V gene encodes CDR1 LNHDA and CDR2 SQIVND (reference sequence). Trimming removed 3 bases from V and 7 bases from J; junction bases left unmatched: 6. This CDR3 region has 15 residues. As DNA, the CDR3 is TGTGCCAGTAGTATCTTACTAGCGGGACCTAATGAGCAGTTCTTC. It is translated as CASSILLAGPNEQFF.

The rearrangement links TRBV10-2 to TRBJ1-2, with 7 bases that match TRBD1. Germline V gene lookup returns CDR1 WSHSY and CDR2 SAAADI. The CDR3 has 13 amino acids. J gave up 4 bases and V 8 bases, and 7 bases lay outside the gene matches. The CDR3, as DNA: TGCGCCAGCCTACAGGGGAGAGTCTATGGCTACACCTTC. Its protein is CASLQGRVYGYTF.

This clonotype occurred a few times. The V gene is TRBV12-3 or TRBV12-4, the J gene TRBJ2-1; no clear D. The CDR3 is made up of 13 amino acids. V was trimmed by 3 bases and J by 8 bases, leaving 11 bases between them. The CDR3 DNA reads TGTGCCAGCAGTTTTTTGCTCGCCGATGAGCAGTTCTTC. The encoded protein is CASSFLLADEQFF.

The rearrangement uses TRBV5-1 and TRBJ2-1; 10 nucleotides line up with TRBD2. The germline gives CDR1 SGHRS, CDR2 YFSETQ. The CDR3 covers 14 residues. Trimming cost V 2 bases and J 8 bases; bases outside gene matches: 4. DNA of the CDR3: TGCGCCAGCAGCTTCCAGCGGGGGGGCGATGAGCAGTTCTTC. It encodes CASSFQRGGDEQFF.

The rearrangement uses TRBV20-1 and TRBJ1-1, with D hard to call. The ends were cut back, 1 base at V and 5 bases at J, with 14 bases in the middle. Germline CDR1 and CDR2: DFQATT and SNEGSKA (reference sequence). The CDR3 has 14 residues. The CDR3 is CSARVPGSGTEAFF. For the CDR3, the DNA is TGCAGTGCTAGAGTCCCGGGATCTGGAACTGAAGCTTTCTTT.

The V gene is TRBV20-1, the J gene TRBJ1-2, with D uncertain. The CDR3 spans 12 residues. Trimming shortened V by 3 bases and J by 2 bases, and 7 bases separated the two germline ends. In germline, CDR1 is DFQATT, CDR2 SNEGSKA (reference sequence). CDR3 region: CSASGVNYGYTF. The CDR3 nucleotides are TGCAGTGCTAGTGGAGTGAACTATGGCTACACCTTC.

The chain is built from TRBV12-3 or TRBV12-4 and TRBJ1-5; no clear D gene. The CDR3 loop spans 14 amino acids. V was pared by 10 bases and J by 0 bases, with 13 bases between. The CDR3 is CATYDRDSNQPQHF. The DNA of the CDR3 is TGTGCCACCTATGATAGAGATAGCAATCAGCCCCAGCATTTT.

The CDR3 spells CASSLVGTASTDTQYF. In nucleotides, the CDR3 is TGTGCCAGCAGCTTAGTTGGGACTGCTAGCACAGATACGCAGTATTTT. V is TRBV7-2 and J is TRBJ2-3, with a tentative D call TRBD2 (6 bases). The length of the CDR3 is 16 residues. Germline assignment: CDR1 SGHTA and CDR2 FQGNSA. Trimming removed 1 base at V and 0 bases at J, with 11 bases between.

This chain links TRBV4-1 with TRBJ1-5; 9 bases fit TRBD1. Looked up from germline, CDR1 is MGHRA and CDR2 is YSYEKL. Trimming at V came to 4 bases and at J to 0 bases, leaving 4 bases not matched to a gene. This CDR3 spans 16 amino acids. In DNA form, the CDR3 reads TGCGCCAGCAGCCGCCGGGACAGGGATAGCAATCAGCCCCAGCATTTT. Protein sequence: CASSRRDRDSNQPQHF.